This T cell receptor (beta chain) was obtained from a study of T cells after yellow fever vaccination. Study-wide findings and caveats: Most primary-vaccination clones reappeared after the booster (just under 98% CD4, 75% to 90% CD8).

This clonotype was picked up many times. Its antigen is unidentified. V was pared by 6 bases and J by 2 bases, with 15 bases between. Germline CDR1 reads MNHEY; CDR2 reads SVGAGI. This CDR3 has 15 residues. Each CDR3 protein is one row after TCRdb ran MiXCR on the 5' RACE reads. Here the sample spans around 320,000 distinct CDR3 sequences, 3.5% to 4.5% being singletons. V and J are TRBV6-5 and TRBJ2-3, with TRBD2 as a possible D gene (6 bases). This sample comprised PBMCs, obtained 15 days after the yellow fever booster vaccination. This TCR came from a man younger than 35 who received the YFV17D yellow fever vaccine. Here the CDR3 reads CASSWGTSLTDTQYF. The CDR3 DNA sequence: TGTGCCAGCAGCTGGGGGACTTCGCTCACAGATACGCAGTATTTT.